The entry below describes one T cell receptor (beta chain). The antigen is unknown. This sample is part of a study of shared clonotypes between healthy human individuals. As for the study in general: Three plates were used per donor for CD4 naive, three for CD4 memory, two for CD8 naive and one for CD8 memory. Study-wide results and limits: Larger estimated richness was generally recorded for naive subsets relative to memory subsets. Apart from blood, nothing was sampled; tissue repertoires likely differ.

Germline CDR1 is MNHEY and CDR2 is SMNVEV (reference sequence). Trimming stripped 3 bases from V and 0 bases from J, with 12 bases between. The CDR3 consists of 15 residues. Replicate PCRs from sorted subsets contained around 200 ng DNA, which is around 30,000 T cell genomes. The data were produced by immunoSEQ multiplex PCR, yet TCRdb's version contains in-frame clones alone and is incomplete. This table holds some 2 million clones, about 95% found once. Positively selected for CCR7, the CD45RO-negative cells used as naive CD8 cells excluded terminally differentiated effector memory CD45RA+ cells. The sample consisted of naive CD8+ T cells sorted from blood. J is TRBJ2-7 and V is TRBV27; D is ambiguous. The sequence was collected from a man between 18 and 29 years old in good health. This CDR3 reads CASSFYGLSSYEQYF. CDR3 nucleotide sequence: TGTGCCAGCAGTTTCTACGGGCTAAGCTCCTACGAGCAGTACTTC.